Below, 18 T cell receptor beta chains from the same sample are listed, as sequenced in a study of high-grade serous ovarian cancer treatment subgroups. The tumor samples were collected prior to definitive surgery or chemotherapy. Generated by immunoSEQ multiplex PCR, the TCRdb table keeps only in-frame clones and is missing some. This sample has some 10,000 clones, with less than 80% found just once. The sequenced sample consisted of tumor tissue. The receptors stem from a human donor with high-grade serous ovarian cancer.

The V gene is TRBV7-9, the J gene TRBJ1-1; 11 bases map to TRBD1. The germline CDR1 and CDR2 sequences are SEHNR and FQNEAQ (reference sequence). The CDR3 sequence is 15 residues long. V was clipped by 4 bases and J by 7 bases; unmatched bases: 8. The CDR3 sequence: CASSSSGTGGIEAFF. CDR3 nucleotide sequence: TGTGCCAGCAGCTCGTCCGGGACAGGGGGTATTGAAGCTTTCTTT. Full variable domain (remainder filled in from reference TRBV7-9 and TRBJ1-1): DTGVSQNPRHKITKRGQNVTFRCDPISEHNRLYWYRQTLGQGPEFLTYFQNEAQLEKSRLLSDRFSAERPKGSFSTLEIQRTEQGDSAMYLCASSSSGTGGIEAFFGQGTRLTVV.

CDR3 nucleotides: TGCGCCAGCAGTGAGTCTGATGGGGCCCTTAGAGCTTTCTTT. Its translation: CASSESDGALRAFF. The chain couples TRBV10-1 to TRBJ1-1; D is possibly TRBD1 (5 bases). The CDR3 loop spans 14 amino acids. Germline CDR1 is WNHNN and CDR2 is SYGVQD (reference sequence). The V end lost 0 bases, the J end lost 10 bases, and 15 bases lay between the germline ends.

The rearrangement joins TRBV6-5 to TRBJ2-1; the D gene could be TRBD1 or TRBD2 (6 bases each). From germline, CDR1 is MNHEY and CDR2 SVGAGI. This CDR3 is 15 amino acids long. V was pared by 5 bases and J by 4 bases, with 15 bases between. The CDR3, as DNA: TGTGCCAGCAGTCGGACGCCGGGGGCTTACAATGAGCAGTTCTTC. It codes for CASSRTPGAYNEQFF.

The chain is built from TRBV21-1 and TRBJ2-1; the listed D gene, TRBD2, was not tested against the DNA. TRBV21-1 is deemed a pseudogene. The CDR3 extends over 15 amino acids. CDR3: CATDYSGRGDNEQFF. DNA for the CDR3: TGTGCCACGGACTATAGCGGGAGGGGAGACAATGAGCAGTTCTTC.

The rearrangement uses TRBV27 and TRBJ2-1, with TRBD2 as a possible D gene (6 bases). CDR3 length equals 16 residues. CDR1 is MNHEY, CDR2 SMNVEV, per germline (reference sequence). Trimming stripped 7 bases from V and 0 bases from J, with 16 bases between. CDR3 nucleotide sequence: TGTGCCAGCACCTTACTAGCCCCGAGCTCCTACAATGAGCAGTTCTTC. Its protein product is CASTLLAPSSYNEQFF.

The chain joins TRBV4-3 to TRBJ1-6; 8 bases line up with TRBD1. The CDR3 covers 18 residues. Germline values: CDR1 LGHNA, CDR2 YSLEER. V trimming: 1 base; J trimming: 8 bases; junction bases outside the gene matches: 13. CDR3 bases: TGCGCCAGCAGCCAAGCGGTGACTGCTCAGGGGGCTTATTCACCCCTCCACTTT. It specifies CASSQAVTAQGAYSPLHF.

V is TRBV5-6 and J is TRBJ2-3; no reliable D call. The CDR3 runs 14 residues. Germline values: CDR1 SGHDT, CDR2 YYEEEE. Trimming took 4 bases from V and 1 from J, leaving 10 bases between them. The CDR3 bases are TGTGCCAGCAGCCCGGGTCCCCGCACAGATACGCAGTATTTT. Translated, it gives CASSPGPRTDTQYF.

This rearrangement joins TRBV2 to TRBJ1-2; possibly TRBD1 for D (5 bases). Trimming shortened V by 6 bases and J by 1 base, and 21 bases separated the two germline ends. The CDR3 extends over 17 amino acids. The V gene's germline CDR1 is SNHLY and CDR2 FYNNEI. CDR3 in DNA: TGTGCCAGCAGGATGGGGACGGCTTACGCCTTTAACTATGGCTACACCTTC. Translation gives CASRMGTAYAFNYGYTF.

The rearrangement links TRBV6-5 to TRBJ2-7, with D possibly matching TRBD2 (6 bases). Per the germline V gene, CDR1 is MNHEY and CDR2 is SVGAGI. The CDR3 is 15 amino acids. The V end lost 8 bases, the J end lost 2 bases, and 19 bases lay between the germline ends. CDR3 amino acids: CASLPGGTLTYEQYF. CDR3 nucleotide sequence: TGTGCCAGCCTCCCCGGAGGGACGTTGACCTACGAGCAGTACTTC.

In nucleotides, the CDR3 is TGTGCCAGTAGCCCTGGGGAGGTTGAAGCTTTCTTT. This translates into CASSPGEVEAFF. V and J are TRBV19 and TRBJ1-1; D is uncertain. Germline loops: CDR1 LNHDA, CDR2 SQIVND (reference sequence). Trimming shortened V by 6 bases and J by 7 bases, and 12 bases separated the two germline ends. The CDR3 runs to 12 residues.

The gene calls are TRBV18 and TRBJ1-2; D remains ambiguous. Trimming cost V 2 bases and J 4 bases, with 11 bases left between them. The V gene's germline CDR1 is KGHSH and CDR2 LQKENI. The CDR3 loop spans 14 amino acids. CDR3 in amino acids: CASSPKHPGYGYTF. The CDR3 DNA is TGTGCCAGCTCACCAAAACATCCGGGCTATGGCTACACCTTC.

The CDR3 coding sequence is TGTGCCAGCAGCGGGGGTTTAGCTTTCTTT. It translates to CASSGGLAFF. The chain recombines TRBV28 with TRBJ1-1, with D perhaps matching TRBD1 (5 bases). Trimming stripped 6 bases from V and 10 bases from J, with 9 bases between. This CDR3 spans 10 amino acids. In germline, CDR1 is MDHEN, CDR2 SYDVKM.

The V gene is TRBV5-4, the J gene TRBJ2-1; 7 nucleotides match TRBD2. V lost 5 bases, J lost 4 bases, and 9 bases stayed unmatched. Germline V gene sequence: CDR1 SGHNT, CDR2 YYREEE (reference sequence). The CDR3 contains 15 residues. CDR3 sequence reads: CASRGGGAFYNEQFF. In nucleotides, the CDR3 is TGTGCCAGCAGGGGCGGGGGTGCCTTTTACAATGAGCAGTTCTTC.

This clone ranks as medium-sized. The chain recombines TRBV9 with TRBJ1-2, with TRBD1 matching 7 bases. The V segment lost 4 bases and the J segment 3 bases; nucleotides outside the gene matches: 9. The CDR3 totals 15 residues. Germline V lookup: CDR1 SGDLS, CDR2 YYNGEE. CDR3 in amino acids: CASSLTGAGDYGYTF. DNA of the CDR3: TGTGCCAGCAGCCTTACAGGGGCCGGTGACTATGGCTACACCTTC.

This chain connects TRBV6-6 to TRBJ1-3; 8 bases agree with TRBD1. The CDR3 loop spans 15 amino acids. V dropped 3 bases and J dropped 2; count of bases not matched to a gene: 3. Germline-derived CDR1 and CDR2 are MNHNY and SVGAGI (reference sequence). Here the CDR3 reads CASSYPQGAGNTIYF. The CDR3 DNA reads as TGTGCCAGCAGTTATCCACAGGGGGCTGGAAACACCATATATTTT.

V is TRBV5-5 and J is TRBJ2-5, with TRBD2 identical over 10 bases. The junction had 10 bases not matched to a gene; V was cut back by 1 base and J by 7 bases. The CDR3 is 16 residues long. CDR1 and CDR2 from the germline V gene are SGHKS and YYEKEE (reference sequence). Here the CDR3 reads CASSLTGASGSRTQYF. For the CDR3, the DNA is TGTGCCAGCAGCTTGACTGGTGCTAGCGGGAGTCGGACCCAGTACTTC.

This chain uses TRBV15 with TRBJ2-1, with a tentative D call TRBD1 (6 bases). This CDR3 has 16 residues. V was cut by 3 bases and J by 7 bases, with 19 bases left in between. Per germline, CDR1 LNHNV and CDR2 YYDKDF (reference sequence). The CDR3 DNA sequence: TGTGCCACCAGCAGGCCTCTGGGGGCCTTCGGGAATGAGCAGTTCTTC. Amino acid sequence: CATSRPLGAFGNEQFF. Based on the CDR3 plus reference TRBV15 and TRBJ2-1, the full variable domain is DAMVIQNPRYQVTQFGKPVTLSCSQTLNHNVMYWYQQKSSQAPKLLFHYYDKDFNNEADTPDNFQSRRPNTSFCFLDIRSPGLGDTAMYLCATSRPLGAFGNEQFFGPGTRLTVL.

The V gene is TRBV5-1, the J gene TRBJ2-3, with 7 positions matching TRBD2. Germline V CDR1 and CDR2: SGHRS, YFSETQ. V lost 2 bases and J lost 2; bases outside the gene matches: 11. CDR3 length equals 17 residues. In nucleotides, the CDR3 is TGCGCCAGCAGCTTAGGTTCGAGCGGGATGTCCACAGATACGCAGTATTTT. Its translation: CASSLGSSGMSTDTQYF.